This is a list of T cell receptor beta chains from one sample in a study of OX40 agonist ivuxolimab in advanced cancers. Measured with immunoSEQ multiplex PCR; TCRdb has only the in-frame clones, and not every one. The data hold more than 90,000 clones, with around 80% observed a single time. This sample comprised CD4+ or CD8+ T cells sorted from blood, obtained in a trial of the OX40 agonist ivuxolimab. The receptors derive from an adult with an advanced solid tumor such as melanoma, head and neck, liver or kidney cancer. Both conserved end residues are part of each CDR3. A clone size is listed for some rows: how often the clone was seen (once, few, many), or a class if it is expanded.

size	V	J	CDR3
once	TRBV9	TRBJ1-1	CASSVGQGKTEAFF
.	TRBV11-2	TRBJ2-7	CASSREGTGIHEQYF
few	TRBV7-9	TRBJ2-7	CASSLPLGGYEQYF
.	TRBV9	TRBJ1-2	CASSDPSGGRGYTF
.	TRBV6-5	TRBJ1-3	CASEGGNTIYF
.	TRBV25-1	TRBJ2-3	CASSARTGAGTDTQYF
.	TRBV6-5	TRBJ2-1	CASSYSGTSGRLEQFF
.	TRBV19	TRBJ2-3	CASSITGADTDTQYF
.	TRBV19	TRBJ2-2	CASSIVLLAGGQGGTGELFF
.	TRBV9	TRBJ2-1	CASSVVGAPDNEQFF
.	TRBV10-3	TRBJ1-2	CAISEMGGGYTF
.	TRBV4-3	TRBJ2-4	CASSQDQGAGAGTKNIQYF